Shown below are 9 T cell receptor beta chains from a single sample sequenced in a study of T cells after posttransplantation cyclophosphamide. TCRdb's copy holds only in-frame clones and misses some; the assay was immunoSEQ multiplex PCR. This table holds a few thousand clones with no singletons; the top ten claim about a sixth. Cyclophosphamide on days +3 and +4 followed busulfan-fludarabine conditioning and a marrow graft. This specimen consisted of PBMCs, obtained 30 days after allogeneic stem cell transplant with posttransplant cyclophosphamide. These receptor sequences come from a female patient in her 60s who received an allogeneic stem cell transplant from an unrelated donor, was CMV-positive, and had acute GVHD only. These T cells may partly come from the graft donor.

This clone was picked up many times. The CDR3 DNA sequence: TGTGCCAGCAGCCAAAACCCAGGGGGATATGGCTACACCTTC. Protein: CASSQNPGGYGYTF. The chain joins TRBV6-5 to TRBJ1-2, with 7 bases fitting TRBD1. The CDR3 is 14 residues long. V dropped 6 bases and J dropped 5; count of bases not matched to a gene: 9. CDR1 MNHEY and CDR2 SVGAGI come from the germline V gene.

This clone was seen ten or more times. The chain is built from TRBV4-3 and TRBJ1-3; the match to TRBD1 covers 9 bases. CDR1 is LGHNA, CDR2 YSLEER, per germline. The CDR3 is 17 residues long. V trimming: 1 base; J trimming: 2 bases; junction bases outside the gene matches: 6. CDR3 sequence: CASSQAGQGYTGNTIYF. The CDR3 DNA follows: TGCGCCAGCAGCCAAGCCGGACAGGGGTATACTGGAAACACCATATATTTT.

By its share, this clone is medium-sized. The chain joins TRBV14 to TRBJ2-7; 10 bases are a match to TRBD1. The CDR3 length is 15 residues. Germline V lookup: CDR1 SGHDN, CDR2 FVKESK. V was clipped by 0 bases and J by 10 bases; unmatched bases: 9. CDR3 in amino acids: CASSQDPDRGRNQYF. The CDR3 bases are TGTGCCAGCAGCCAAGACCCTGACAGGGGGCGGAACCAGTACTTC.

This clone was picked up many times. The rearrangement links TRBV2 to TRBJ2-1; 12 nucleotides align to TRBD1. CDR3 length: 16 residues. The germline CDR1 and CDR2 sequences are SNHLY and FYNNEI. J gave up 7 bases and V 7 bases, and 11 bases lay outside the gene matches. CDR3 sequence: CASIGPGQGAKNEQFF. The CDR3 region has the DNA TGTGCCAGCATAGGTCCGGGACAGGGGGCGAAGAATGAGCAGTTCTTC.

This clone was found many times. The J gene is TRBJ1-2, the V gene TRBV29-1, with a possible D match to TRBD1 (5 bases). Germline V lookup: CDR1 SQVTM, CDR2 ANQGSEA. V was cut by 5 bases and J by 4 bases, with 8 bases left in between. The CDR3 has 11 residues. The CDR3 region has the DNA TGCAGCGTTACCGACAGCTATGGCTACACCTTC. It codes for CSVTDSYGYTF. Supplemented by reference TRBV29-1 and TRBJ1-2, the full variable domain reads SAVISQKPSRDICQRGTSLTIQCQVDSQVTMMFWYRQQPGQSLTLIATANQGSEATYESGFVIDKFPISRPNLTFSTLTVSNMSPEDSSIYLCSVTDSYGYTFGSGTRLTVV.

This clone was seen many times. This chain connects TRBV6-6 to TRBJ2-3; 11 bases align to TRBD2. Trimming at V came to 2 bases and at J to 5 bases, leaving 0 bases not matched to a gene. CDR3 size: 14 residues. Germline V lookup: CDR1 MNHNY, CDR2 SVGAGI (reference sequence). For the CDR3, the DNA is TGTGCCAGCAGTTACACTAGCGGGAGAGATACGCAGTATTTT. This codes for CASSYTSGRDTQYF.

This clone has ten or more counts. CDR3 protein: CASSLVSRGGELFF. As DNA, the CDR3 is TGTGCCAGCAGTTTGGTCTCCCGGGGCGGGGAGCTGTTTTTT. The rearrangement joins TRBV27 to TRBJ2-2; TRBD2 is a possible D gene (5 bases). This CDR3 has 14 amino acids. Per the germline V gene, CDR1 is MNHEY and CDR2 is SMNVEV (reference sequence). V lost 3 bases, J lost 7 bases, and 12 bases lay in between.

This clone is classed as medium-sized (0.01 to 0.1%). As DNA, the CDR3 is TGCGCCAGCAGCTTGGAATTAGCGGGGAGGGGAGATACGCAGTATTTT. This translates into CASSLELAGRGDTQYF. This rearrangement joins TRBV5-1 to TRBJ2-3; 8 bases line up with TRBD2. CDR3 length: 16 amino acids. Germline assignment: CDR1 SGHRS and CDR2 YFSETQ. The V gene end was trimmed by 0 bases and the J gene end by 5 bases; junction bases not matched to a gene: 8. Complete variable domain (other parts from reference TRBV5-1 and TRBJ2-3): KAGVTQTPRYLIKTRGQQVTLSCSPISGHRSVSWYQQTPGQGLQFLFEYFSETQRNKGNFPGRFSGRQFSNSRSEMNVSTLELGDSALYLCASSLELAGRGDTQYFGPGTRLTVL.

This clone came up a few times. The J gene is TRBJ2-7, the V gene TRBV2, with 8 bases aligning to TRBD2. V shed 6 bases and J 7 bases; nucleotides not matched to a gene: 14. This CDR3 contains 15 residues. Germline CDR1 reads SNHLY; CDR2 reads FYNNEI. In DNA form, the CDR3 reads TGTGCCAGCAGCTTAGGGCACGGGAGGGGTCGGGAGCAGTACTTC. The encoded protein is CASSLGHGRGREQYF.